This TCR beta chain was captured in a study of blood T cell repertoires in COVID-19. Assay: immunoSEQ multiplex PCR; the TCRdb copy retains only in-frame clones and omits some. The sample has about 260,000 clones; about 88% are singletons. The CDR3 is made up of 14 amino acids. V lost 7 bases and J 2 bases, leaving 15 bases between the germline ends. Germline V gene data show CDR1 as SQVTM and CDR2 as ANQGSEA. This receptor was identified in a man aged 60 to 75 who had recovered from COVID-19. V gene TRBV29-1 combines with J gene TRBJ1-3; the D is unclear. Sequences were obtained from peripheral blood. CDR3 amino acids: CSAAPPGAGNTIYF. The CDR3 DNA sequence: TGCAGCGCCGCCCCCCCCGGGGCTGGAAACACCATATATTTT.